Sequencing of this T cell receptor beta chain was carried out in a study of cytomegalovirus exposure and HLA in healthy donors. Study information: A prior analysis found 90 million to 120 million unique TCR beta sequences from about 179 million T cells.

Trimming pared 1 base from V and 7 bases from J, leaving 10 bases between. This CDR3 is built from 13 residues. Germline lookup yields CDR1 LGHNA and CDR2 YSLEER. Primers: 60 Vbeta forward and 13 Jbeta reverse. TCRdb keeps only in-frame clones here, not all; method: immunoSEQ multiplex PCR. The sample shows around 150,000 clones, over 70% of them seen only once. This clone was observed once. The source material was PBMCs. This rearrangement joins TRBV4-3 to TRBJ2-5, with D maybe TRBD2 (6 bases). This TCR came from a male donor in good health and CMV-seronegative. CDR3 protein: CASSQVEGGTQYF. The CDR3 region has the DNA TGCGCCAGCAGCCAAGTGGAGGGCGGGACCCAGTACTTC.